This T cell receptor (beta chain) is from a study of PD-L1 blockade in urothelial cancer. Study at large: The number of prior chemotherapy regimens per patient was 0 to 3. The analyses of blood took place 3 weeks (second dose) and 6 weeks after treatment start.

Trimming removed 8 bases at V and 1 base at J, with 8 bases between. The CDR3 has 12 residues. Germline lookup yields CDR1 MNHNS and CDR2 SASEGT. This table comes from immunoSEQ multiplex PCR, and its TCRdb copy is limited to in-frame clones, with some not included. The data hold some 25,000 clones, with approximately 84% observed a single time. The sequence was collected from a man in his 70s with urothelial cancer. The chain combines TRBV6-1 with TRBJ1-1, with a weak D call TRBD1 (5 bases). The sample was PBMCs, taken around atezolizumab (anti-PD-L1) treatment. The CDR3 loop is CASGRGNTEAFF. The CDR3 DNA follows: TGTGCCAGCGGGAGGGGGAACACTGAAGCTTTCTTT.